The sample holds a few counts of the clone carrying this TCR beta chain. Its antigen is currently unknown. Germline-derived CDR1 and CDR2 are SGHTA and FQGNSA. The CDR3 has 12 amino acids. After removal of 4 bases from V and 4 bases from J, the junction contained 0 bases not matched to a gene. It was with 60 Vbeta and 13 Jbeta primers that the PCR ran. TCRdb's copy holds only in-frame clones and misses some; the assay was immunoSEQ multiplex PCR. The data show fewer than 120,000 clones, around 85% seen once. This sample stems from a study of cytomegalovirus exposure and HLA in healthy donors. The overall study: Within an early data release were about 85 million unique TCRs drawn from HLA-typed donors. Study-level results: Several of the most significant clusters appeared, in a later analysis, to be linked to common viral pathogens. In a later analysis, donors in an Asian-associated ancestry cluster reportedly had fewer N-insertions in productive TCRs than the cohort mean.

The sequence was obtained from a man aged 30 to 45 in good health and CMV-seropositive. This chain links TRBV7-2 with TRBJ2-7; TRBD1 aligns across 8 bases. The sample was PBMCs. The CDR3 nucleotides are TGTGCCAGCAGCTGGACAGGGTACGAGCAGTACTTC. This codes for CASSWTGYEQYF.